Presented here are 11 T cell receptor beta chains from one specimen sequenced in a study of T cell repertoires in cytomegalovirus infection. TCRdb fed the reads into MiXCR, producing one record per CDR3 protein. The table has 200,000 to 300,000 distinct CDR3 sequences, roughly 15% seen once. The sequenced material came from PBMCs. The receptors derive from a human donor in good health (CMV status not recorded). Some clones in this sample may be carry-over from other donors' samples.

The chain uses TRBV25-1 and TRBJ2-7; TRBD2 is a possible D gene (5 bases). Trimming cost V 3 bases and J 3 bases, with 15 bases left between them. The CDR3 is 15 amino acids. Germline CDR1 MGHDK, CDR2 SYGVNS. CDR3 coding DNA: TGTGCCAGCAGTGACCCGGCGGGTGATTTCTACGAGCAGTACTTC. Its protein is CASSDPAGDFYEQYF.

This clonotype was recorded a few times. The chain employs TRBV29-1 and TRBJ2-3, with TRBD1 matching over 9 bases. In germline, CDR1 is SQVTM, CDR2 ANQGSEA. The length of the CDR3 is 13 residues. V was pared by 4 bases and J by 7 bases, with 6 bases of the junction left unmatched. CDR3 region: CSVAGTGSHTQYF. CDR3 bases: TGCAGCGTTGCGGGGACAGGGTCACATACGCAGTATTTT.

This clonotype was observed many times. V gene TRBV25-1 combines with J gene TRBJ1-4; D not resolved. The germline gives CDR1 MGHDK, CDR2 SYGVNS. V was shortened by 1 base and J by 0 bases, with 3 bases between the two germline ends. This CDR3 is 14 amino acids long. The CDR3 DNA reads as TGTGCCAGCAGTGAATTCCCAACTAATGAAAAACTGTTTTTT. Translating it yields CASSEFPTNEKLFF.

This clonotype occurred many times. This chain uses TRBV6-2 or TRBV6-3 with TRBJ2-3, with D perhaps TRBD2 (6 bases). CDR1 is MNHEY, CDR2 SVGEGT, per germline. This CDR3 contains 15 residues. V lost 0 bases and J lost 5, with 12 bases in between. Here the CDR3 reads CASSYSQTSRDTQYF. The CDR3 region has the DNA TGTGCCAGCAGTTACTCCCAGACTAGTCGAGATACGCAGTATTTT.

This clonotype was observed at least ten times. CDR3 coding DNA: TGTGCCAGCAGCTTAGTACCAGCCATTCAGTACTTC. It specifies CASSLVPAIQYF. This chain links TRBV7-2 with TRBJ2-4; no reliable D call. The germline CDR1 and CDR2 sequences are SGHTA and FQGNSA. Trimming stripped 1 base from V and 9 bases from J, with 7 bases between. The CDR3 is made up of 12 amino acids.

The chain is built from TRBV20-1 and TRBJ2-7; TRBD2 matches 8 bases. The CDR3 contains 13 residues. V was pared by 1 base and J by 6 bases, with 5 bases of the junction left unmatched. CDR1 and CDR2 from the germline V gene are DFQATT and SNEGSKA (reference sequence). The CDR3 region is CSARVGLASEQYF. For the CDR3, the DNA is TGCAGTGCTAGAGTTGGACTAGCTTCCGAGCAGTACTTC.

The table lists this clonotype with many counts. The rearrangement uses TRBV6-2 or TRBV6-3 and TRBJ2-7; 7 bases line up with TRBD2. The trim removed 2 bases at V and 4 bases at J, leaving 5 bases unmatched. This CDR3 has 14 residues. CDR1 and CDR2 from the germline V gene are MNHEY and SVGEGT. The CDR3 region has the DNA TGTGCCAGCAGTTACAGCGGGACGTCTTACGAGCAGTACTTC. Residues: CASSYSGTSYEQYF.

Many counts were recorded for this clonotype. V usage is TRBV7-9 and J usage is TRBJ2-3, with D possibly TRBD2 on 5 matching bases. CDR1 SEHNR and CDR2 FQNEAQ come from the germline V gene (reference sequence). The CDR3 spans 17 residues. Trimming removed 1 base at V and 2 bases at J, with 16 bases between. The CDR3 coding sequence is TGTGCCAGCAGCTTAGGAGCGGCCCCGGCCCCCACAGATACGCAGTATTTT. It specifies CASSLGAAPAPTDTQYF.

This clonotype came up a few times. A read error is possible here, since a much larger clone lies one base away. The chain joins TRBV7-9 to TRBJ1-1, with unresolved D. The germline V and J ends were trimmed by 2 bases and 1 base, with 5 bases remaining between them. The CDR3 extends over 13 amino acids. Germline V gene data show CDR1 as SEHNR and CDR2 as FQNEAQ (reference sequence). The CDR3 region has the DNA TGTGCCAGCAGCTTAATGGAGAACACTGAAGCTTTCTTT. Amino acids: CASSLMENTEAFF.

This clonotype was picked up a small number of times. This CDR3 reads CASSMARINQPQHF. The CDR3 DNA reads TGTGCCAGTAGTATGGCCAGAATCAATCAGCCCCAGCATTTT. The chain employs TRBV19 and TRBJ1-5; D is unclear. Per the germline V gene, CDR1 is LNHDA and CDR2 is SQIVND (reference sequence). The V end was cut by 3 bases, the J end by 3 bases, with 9 bases between. The CDR3 extends over 14 amino acids.

This clonotype showed up many times. This chain connects TRBV28 to TRBJ1-2; a weak D match, TRBD1 (5 bases). Germline CDR1 reads MDHEN; CDR2 reads SYDVKM. Trimming pared 7 bases from V and 2 bases from J, leaving 14 bases between. The length of the CDR3 is 14 residues. In DNA form, the CDR3 reads TGTGCCAGCACGGGACTGAAAATGAACTATGGCTACACCTTC. It yields the protein CASTGLKMNYGYTF.